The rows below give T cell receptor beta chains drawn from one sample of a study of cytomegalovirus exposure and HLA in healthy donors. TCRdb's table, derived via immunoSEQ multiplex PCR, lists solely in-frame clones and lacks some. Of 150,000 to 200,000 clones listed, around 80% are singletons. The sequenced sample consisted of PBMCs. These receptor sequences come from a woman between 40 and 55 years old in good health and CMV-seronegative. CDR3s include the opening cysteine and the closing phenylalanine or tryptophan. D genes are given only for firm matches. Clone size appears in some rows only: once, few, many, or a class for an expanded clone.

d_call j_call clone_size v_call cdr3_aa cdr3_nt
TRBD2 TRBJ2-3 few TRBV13 CASSLKAGGSPHTDTQYF TGTGCCAGCAGCTTAAAAGCGGGGGGCTCCCCACACACAGATACGCAGTATTTT
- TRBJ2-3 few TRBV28 CASTRGARTDTQYF TGTGCCAGCACCAGGGGGGCGCGCACAGATACGCAGTATTTT
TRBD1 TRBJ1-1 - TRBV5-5 CASSLGQGAFVTEAFF TGTGCCAGCAGCTTGGGACAGGGGGCATTCGTCACTGAAGCTTTCTTT
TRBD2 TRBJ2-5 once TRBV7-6 CASSLGSAGVGETQYF TGTGCCAGCAGCTTAGGTTCGGCGGGGGTCGGGGAGACCCAGTACTTC
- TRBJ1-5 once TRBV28 CASTLGGNQPQHF TGTGCCAGCACCCTAGGGGGCAATCAGCCCCAGCATTTT
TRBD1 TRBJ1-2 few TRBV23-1 CASSPGGEGQDINGYTF TGCGCCAGCTCCCCGGGCGGAGAGGGACAGGATATTAATGGCTACACCTTC
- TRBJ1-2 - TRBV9 CASSVEPGESLYGYTF TGTGCCAGCAGCGTAGAACCAGGGGAGAGCCTCTATGGCTACACCTTC
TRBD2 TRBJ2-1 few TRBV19 CASSIGSSGVIQNEQFF TGTGCCAGTAGTATAGGAAGTAGCGGGGTGATCCAGAATGAGCAGTTCTTC
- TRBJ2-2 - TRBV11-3 CASTYRGGPGELFF TGTGCCAGCACCTATAGAGGGGGACCCGGGGAGCTGTTTTTT
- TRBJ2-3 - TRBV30 CAWRIAPSDTQYF TGTGCCTGGAGGATAGCACCCTCAGATACGCAGTATTTT
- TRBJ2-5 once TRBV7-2 CASSPVEDEETQYF TGTGCCAGCAGCCCGGTGGAGGACGAAGAGACCCAGTACTTC
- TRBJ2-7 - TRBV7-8 CASSPRDSGYEQYF TGTGCCAGCAGCCCGAGGGACTCGGGATACGAGCAGTACTTC
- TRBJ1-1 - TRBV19 CASSISWRDTEAFF TGTGCCAGTAGTATCAGCTGGAGGGACACTGAAGCTTTCTTT
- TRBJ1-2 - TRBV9 CASSPQGFYGYTF TGTGCCAGCAGCCCACAGGGATTCTATGGCTACACCTTC
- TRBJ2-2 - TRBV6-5 CASTRGGDTGELFF TGTGCCAGCACCCGAGGGGGTGACACCGGGGAGCTGTTTTTT
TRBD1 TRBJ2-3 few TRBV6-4 CASSDTGDRSTQYF TGTGCCAGCAGTGACACAGGGGACAGATCAACGCAGTATTTT
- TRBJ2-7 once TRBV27 CASSFTDSYEQYF TGTGCCAGCAGTTTTACCGACAGCTACGAGCAGTACTTC
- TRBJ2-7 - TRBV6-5 CASRDSNEQYF TGTGCCAGCAGAGACTCTAACGAGCAGTACTTC
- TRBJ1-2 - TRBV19 CASSPRHGGYGYTF TGTGCCAGTAGTCCCCGGCACGGAGGCTATGGCTACACCTTC
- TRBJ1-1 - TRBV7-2 CASSLRAGANTEAFF TGTGCCAGCAGCTTAAGGGCAGGGGCGAACACTGAAGCTTTCTTT
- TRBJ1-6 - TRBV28 CASSLGQIYFDNSPLHF TGTGCCAGCAGTTTAGGCCAAATATATTTCGATAATTCACCCCTCCACTTT
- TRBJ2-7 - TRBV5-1 CASSPEGALSSYEQYF TGCGCCAGCAGCCCGGAAGGGGCACTTAGCTCCTACGAGCAGTACTTC
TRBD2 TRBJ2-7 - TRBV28 CASSLPLGLAGASYEQYF TGTGCCAGCAGTTTACCATTGGGACTAGCGGGGGCCTCCTACGAGCAGTACTTC
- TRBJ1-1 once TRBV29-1 CSVGGRMNTEAFF TGCAGCGTCGGGGGACGGATGAACACTGAAGCTTTCTTT